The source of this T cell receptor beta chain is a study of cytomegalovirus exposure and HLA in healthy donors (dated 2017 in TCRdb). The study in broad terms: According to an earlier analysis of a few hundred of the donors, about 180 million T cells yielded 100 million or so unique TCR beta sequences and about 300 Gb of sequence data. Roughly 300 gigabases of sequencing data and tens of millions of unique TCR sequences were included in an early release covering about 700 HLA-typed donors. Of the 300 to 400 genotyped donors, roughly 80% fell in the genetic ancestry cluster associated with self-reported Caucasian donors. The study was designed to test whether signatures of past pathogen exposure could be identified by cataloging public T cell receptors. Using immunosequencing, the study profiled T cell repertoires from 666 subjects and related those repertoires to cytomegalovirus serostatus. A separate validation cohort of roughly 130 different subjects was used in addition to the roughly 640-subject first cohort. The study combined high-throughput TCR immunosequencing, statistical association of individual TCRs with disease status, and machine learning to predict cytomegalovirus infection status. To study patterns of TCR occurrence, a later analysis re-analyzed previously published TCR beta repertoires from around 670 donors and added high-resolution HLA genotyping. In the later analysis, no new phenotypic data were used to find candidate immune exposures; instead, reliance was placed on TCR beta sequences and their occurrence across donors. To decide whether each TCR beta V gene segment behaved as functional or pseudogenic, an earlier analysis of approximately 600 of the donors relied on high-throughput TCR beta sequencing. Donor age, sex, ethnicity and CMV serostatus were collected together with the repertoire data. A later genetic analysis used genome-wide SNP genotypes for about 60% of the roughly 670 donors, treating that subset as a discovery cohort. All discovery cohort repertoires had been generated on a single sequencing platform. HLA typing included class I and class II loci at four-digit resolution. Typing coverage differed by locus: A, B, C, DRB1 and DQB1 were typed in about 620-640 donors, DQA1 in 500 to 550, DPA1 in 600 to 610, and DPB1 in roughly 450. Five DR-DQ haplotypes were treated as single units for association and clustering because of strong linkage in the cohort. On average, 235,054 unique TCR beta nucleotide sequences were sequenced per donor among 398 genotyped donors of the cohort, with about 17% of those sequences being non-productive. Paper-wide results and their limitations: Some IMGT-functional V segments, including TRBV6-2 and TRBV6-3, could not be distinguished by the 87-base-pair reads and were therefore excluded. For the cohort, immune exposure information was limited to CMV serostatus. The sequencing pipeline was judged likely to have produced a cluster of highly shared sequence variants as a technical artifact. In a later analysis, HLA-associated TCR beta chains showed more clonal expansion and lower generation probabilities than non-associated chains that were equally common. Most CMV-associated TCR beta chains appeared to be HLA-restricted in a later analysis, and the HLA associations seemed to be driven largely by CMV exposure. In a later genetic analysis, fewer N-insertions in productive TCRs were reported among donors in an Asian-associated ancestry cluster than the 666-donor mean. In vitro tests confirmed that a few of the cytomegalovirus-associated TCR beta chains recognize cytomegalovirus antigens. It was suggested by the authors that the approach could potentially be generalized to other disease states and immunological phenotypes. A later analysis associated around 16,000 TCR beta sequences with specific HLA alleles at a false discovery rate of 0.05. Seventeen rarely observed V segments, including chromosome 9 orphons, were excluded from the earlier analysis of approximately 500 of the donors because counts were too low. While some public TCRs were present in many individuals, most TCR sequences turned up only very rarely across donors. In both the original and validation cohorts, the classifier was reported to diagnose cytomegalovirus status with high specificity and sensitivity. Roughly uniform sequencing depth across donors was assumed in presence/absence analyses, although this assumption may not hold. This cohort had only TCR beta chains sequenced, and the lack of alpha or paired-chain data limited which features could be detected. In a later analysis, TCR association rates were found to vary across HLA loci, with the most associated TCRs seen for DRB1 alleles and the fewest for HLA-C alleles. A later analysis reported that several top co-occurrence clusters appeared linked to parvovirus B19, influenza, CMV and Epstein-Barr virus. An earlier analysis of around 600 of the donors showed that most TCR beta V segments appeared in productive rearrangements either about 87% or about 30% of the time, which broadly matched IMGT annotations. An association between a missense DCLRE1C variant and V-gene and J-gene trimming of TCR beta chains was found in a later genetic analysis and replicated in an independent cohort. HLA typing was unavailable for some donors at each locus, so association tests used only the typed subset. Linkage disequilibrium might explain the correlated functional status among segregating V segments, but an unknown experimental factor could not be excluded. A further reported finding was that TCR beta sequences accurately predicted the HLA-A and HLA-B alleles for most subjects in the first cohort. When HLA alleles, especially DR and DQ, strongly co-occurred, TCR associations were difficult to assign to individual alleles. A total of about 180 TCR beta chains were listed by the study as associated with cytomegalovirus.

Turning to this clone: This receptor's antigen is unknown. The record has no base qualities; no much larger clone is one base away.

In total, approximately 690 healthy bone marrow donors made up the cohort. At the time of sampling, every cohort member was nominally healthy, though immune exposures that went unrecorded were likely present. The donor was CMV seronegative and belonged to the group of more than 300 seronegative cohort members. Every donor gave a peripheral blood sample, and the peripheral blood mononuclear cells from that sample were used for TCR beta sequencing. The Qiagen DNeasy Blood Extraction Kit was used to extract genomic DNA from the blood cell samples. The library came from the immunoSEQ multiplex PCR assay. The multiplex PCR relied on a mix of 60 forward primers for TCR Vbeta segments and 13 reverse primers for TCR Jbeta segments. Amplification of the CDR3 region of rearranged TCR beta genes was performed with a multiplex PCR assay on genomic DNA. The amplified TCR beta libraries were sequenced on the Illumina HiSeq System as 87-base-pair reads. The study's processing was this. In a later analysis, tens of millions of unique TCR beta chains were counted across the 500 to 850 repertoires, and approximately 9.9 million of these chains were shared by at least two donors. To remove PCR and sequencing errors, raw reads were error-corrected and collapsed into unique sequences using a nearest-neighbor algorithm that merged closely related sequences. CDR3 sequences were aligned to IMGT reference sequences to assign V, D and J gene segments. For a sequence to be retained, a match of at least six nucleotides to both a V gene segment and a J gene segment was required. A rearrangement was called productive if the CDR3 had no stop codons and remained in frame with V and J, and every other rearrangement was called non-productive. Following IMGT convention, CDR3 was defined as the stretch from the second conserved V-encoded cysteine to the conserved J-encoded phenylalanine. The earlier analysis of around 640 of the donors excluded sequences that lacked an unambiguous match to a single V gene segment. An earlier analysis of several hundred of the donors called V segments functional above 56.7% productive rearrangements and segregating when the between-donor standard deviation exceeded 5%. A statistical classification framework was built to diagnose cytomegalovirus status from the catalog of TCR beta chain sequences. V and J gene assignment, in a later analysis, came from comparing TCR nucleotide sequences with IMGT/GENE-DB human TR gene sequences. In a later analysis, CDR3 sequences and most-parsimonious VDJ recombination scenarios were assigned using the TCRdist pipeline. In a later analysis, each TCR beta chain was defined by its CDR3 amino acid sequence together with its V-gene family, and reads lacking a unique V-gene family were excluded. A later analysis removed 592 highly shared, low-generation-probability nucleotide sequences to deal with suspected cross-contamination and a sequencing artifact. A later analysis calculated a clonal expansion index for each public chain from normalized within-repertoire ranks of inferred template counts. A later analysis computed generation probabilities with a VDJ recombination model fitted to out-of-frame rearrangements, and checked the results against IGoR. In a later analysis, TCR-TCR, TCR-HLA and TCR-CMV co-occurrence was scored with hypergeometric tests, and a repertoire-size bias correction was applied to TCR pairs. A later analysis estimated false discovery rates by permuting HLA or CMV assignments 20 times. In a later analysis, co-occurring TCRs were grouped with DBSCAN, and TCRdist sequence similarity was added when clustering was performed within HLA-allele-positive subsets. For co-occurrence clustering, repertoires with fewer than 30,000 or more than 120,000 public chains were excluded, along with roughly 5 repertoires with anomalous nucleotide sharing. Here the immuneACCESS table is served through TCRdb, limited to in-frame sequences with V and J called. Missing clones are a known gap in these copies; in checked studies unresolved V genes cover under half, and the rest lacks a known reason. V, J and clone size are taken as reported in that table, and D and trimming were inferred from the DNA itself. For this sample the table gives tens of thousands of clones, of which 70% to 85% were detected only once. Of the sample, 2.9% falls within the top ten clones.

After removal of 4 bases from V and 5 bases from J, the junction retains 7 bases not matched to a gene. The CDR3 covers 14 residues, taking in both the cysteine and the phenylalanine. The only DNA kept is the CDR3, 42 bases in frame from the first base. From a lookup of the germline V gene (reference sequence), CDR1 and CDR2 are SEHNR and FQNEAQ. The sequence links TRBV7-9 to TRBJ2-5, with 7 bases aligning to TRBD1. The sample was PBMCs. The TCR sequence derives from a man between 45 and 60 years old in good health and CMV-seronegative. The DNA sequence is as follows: TGTGCCAGCAGCTACACAGGGGCCGGGGAGACCCAGTACTTC. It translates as CASSYTGAGETQYF. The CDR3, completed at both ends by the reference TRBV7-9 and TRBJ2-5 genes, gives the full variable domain DTGVSQNPRHKITKRGQNVTFRCDPISEHNRLYWYRQTLGQGPEFLTYFQNEAQLEKSRLLSDRFSAERPKGSFSTLEIQRTEQGDSAMYLCASSYTGAGETQYFGPGTRLLVL.